Each of the 20 T cell receptor beta chains below was sequenced from the same sample in a study of blood T cells in healthy people across ages. A J-beta primer mix and a sample-barcoded 5' primer were used in a second PCR of roughly 7 to 12 cycles. A single record per CDR3 protein comes from TCRdb applying MiXCR to the 5' RACE reads. This sample has over 1,500,000 distinct CDR3 sequences; around 48% occur once, and the top ten carry over 2%. The material sequenced was blood. The receptors here all came from a woman between 35 and 50 years old in good health.

The chain combines TRBV12-3 or TRBV12-4 with TRBJ1-2, with no clear D. The CDR3 runs to 11 residues. Trimming shortened V by 3 bases and J by 12 bases, and 11 bases separated the two germline ends. In nucleotides, the CDR3 is TGTGCCAGCAGTTTCGTAGGACCGAACACCTTC. As protein: CASSFVGPNTF.

The chain joins TRBV9 to TRBJ1-5; no definite D call. The germline V and J ends were trimmed by 0 bases and 2 bases, with 9 bases remaining between them. The CDR3 spans 15 residues. Per germline, CDR1 SGDLS and CDR2 YYNGEE. The CDR3 nucleotides are TGTGCCAGCAGCGTAGGTTCGAGTGGCAATCAGCCCCAGCATTTT. Its translation is CASSVGSSGNQPQHF. The full variable domain, completed using reference TRBV9 and TRBJ1-5, is DSGVTQTPKHLITATGQRVTLRCSPRSGDLSVYWYQQSLDQGLQFLIQYYNGEERAKGNILERFSAQQFPDLHSELNLSSLELGDSALYFCASSVGSSGNQPQHFGDGTRLSIL.

This chain joins TRBV7-9 and TRBJ1-2; no reliable D call. In germline, CDR1 is SEHNR, CDR2 FQNEAQ (reference sequence). Deletions cut 2 bases from V and 7 bases from J, with 14 bases between. The CDR3 length is 14 residues. CDR3 nucleotide sequence: TGTGCCAGCAGCTTACGTCCGTCTACTACTGGCTACACCTTC. It yields the protein CASSLRPSTTGYTF.

The gene calls are TRBV6-2 or TRBV6-3 and TRBJ2-5; possibly TRBD1 for D (5 bases). V lost 3 bases to trimming and J lost 5 bases, with 16 bases between them. The CDR3 contains 15 residues. Germline V lookup: CDR1 MNHEY, CDR2 SVGEGT. CDR3 nucleotides: TGTGCCAGCAGTTATAGGCAGGGCCCCAAGGAGACCCAGTACTTC. As protein: CASSYRQGPKETQYF.

The chain uses TRBV3-1 and TRBJ2-3; 11 nucleotides align to TRBD1. This CDR3 region has 16 residues. Per germline, CDR1 LGHDT and CDR2 YNNKEL (reference sequence). Trimming removed 3 bases from V and 6 bases from J; junction bases left unmatched: 8. The CDR3 spells CASSHSGQGARDTQYF. The CDR3, as DNA: TGTGCCAGCAGCCACTCAGGACAGGGGGCGCGTGATACGCAGTATTTT.

The V gene is TRBV6-5, the J gene TRBJ2-5, with D maybe TRBD1 (5 bases). Germline V gene data show CDR1 as MNHEY and CDR2 as SVGAGI. Trimming took off 6 bases at V and 4 bases at J, with 12 bases between the two ends. The CDR3 spans 13 residues. CDR3 sequence reads: CASRLTAGETQYF. The CDR3 coding sequence is TGTGCCAGCAGATTGACAGCAGGAGAGACCCAGTACTTC.

The table lists this clonotype with a few counts. The chain joins TRBV2 to TRBJ2-5; D is ambiguous. The CDR3 covers 12 residues. Germline-derived CDR1 and CDR2 are SNHLY and FYNNEI. V gave up 3 bases and J gave up 5 bases, with 7 bases separating them. The CDR3 DNA reads as TGTGCCAGCAGTGAGCATAGTGAGACCCAGTACTTC. Its translation: CASSEHSETQYF.

As for this clonotype: Mismatch with germline at one junction end may stem from a read error. V gene TRBV27 combines with J gene TRBJ2-3, with D possibly matching TRBD2 (6 bases). The CDR3 loop spans 13 amino acids. Looked up from germline, CDR1 is MNHEY and CDR2 is SMNVEV (reference sequence). The CDR3 DNA follows: TGTACCAGCAGTGCCACCCGGGGGATGGGGGAGTATTTT. Amino acid sequence: CTSSATRGMGEYF.

This clonotype was detected only a few times. The chain joins TRBV20-1 to TRBJ2-1, with 8 positions matching TRBD2. This CDR3 has 17 amino acids. The J segment lost 0 bases and the V segment lost 2 bases, leaving 9 bases of the junction unmatched. Germline V gives CDR1 DFQATT, CDR2 SNEGSKA (reference sequence). The CDR3 DNA is TGCAGTGCTAGATCAGCCAGCGGGAGCGCCTCCTACAATGAGCAGTTCTTC. It is translated as CSARSASGSASYNEQFF.

The V call is TRBV6-6, the J call TRBJ2-6, with D perhaps assigned TRBD1 or TRBD2 (6 bases each). Trimming took off 10 bases at V and 3 bases at J, with 19 bases between the two ends. This CDR3 spans 16 amino acids. CDR1 is MNHNY, CDR2 SVGAGI, per germline (reference sequence). This chain's CDR3 is CATRVGGGNGANVLTF. The DNA for the CDR3 is TGTGCCACCAGAGTAGGAGGGGGTAATGGGGCCAACGTCCTGACTTTC.

The chain uses TRBV20-1 and TRBJ1-2; the D is unclear. This CDR3 spans 15 amino acids. V lost 2 bases, J lost 0 bases, and 13 bases lay in between. Germline V gene lookup returns CDR1 DFQATT and CDR2 SNEGSKA (reference sequence). CDR3 sequence: CSARRSTAANYGYTF. In nucleotides, the CDR3 is TGCAGTGCTAGACGCTCGACTGCAGCTAACTATGGCTACACCTTC.

The table lists this clonotype with a few counts. The gene calls are TRBV28 and TRBJ2-3, with TRBD1 matching 7 bases. V was pared by 2 bases and J by 5 bases, with 10 bases of the junction left unmatched. CDR1 MDHEN and CDR2 SYDVKM come from the germline V gene. The CDR3 spans 16 residues. The CDR3 loop reads CASSLIQETGEDTQYF. Written as DNA, the CDR3 is TGTGCCAGCAGTTTAATCCAGGAAACAGGGGAAGATACGCAGTATTTT.

This chain connects TRBV7-6 to TRBJ2-7, with D maybe TRBD2 (5 bases). CDR1 is SGHVS, CDR2 FNYEAQ, per germline. The CDR3 covers 14 residues. V was shortened by 3 bases and J by 0 bases, with 9 bases between the two germline ends. The CDR3 DNA sequence: TGTGCCAGCAGCTTGCAACTAGACTCCTACGAGCAGTACTTC. Translation gives CASSLQLDSYEQYF.

V usage is TRBV14 and J usage is TRBJ2-5; D is undetermined. The CDR3 runs 16 residues. Per germline, CDR1 SGHDN and CDR2 FVKESK. Trimming left V 0 bases short and J 11 bases short, with 22 bases between. The CDR3 sequence: CASSQDPRSVGGEQYF. CDR3 nucleotides: TGTGCCAGCAGCCAAGATCCCAGGTCGGTTGGTGGTGAGCAGTACTTC.

DNA of the CDR3: TGTGCCAGCAGCCCTGAACTAGCGGGGGGGTCTGATACGCAGTATTTT. It encodes CASSPELAGGSDTQYF. This chain joins TRBV12-3 or TRBV12-4 and TRBJ2-3, with TRBD2 matching over 13 bases. V lost 6 bases and J lost 6; bases outside the gene matches: 9. The CDR3 totals 16 residues.

The chain is built from TRBV20-1 and TRBJ2-7, with D perhaps TRBD1 (6 bases). The ends were cut back, 1 base at V and 3 bases at J, with 13 bases in the middle. The CDR3 is 14 residues long. The germline CDR1 and CDR2 sequences are DFQATT and SNEGSKA (reference sequence). CDR3 bases: TGCAGTGCTAGAGGGGGGACAATGGGCTACGAGCAGTACTTC. Its protein is CSARGGTMGYEQYF.

The chain combines TRBV12-5 with TRBJ2-1, with 8 nucleotides matching TRBD2. J lost 6 bases, V lost 0 bases, and 10 bases had no gene match. The CDR3 totals 17 residues. CDR1 and CDR2 from the germline V gene are LGHNT and FRNRAP. DNA of the CDR3: TGTGCTAGTGGTTTGGTAGGGTCGGGGGGGCCGAGCAATGAGCAGTTCTTC. This sequence encodes CASGLVGSGGPSNEQFF.

This rearrangement joins TRBV11-3 to TRBJ2-1, with TRBD1 matching over 9 bases. The CDR3 is 15 amino acids. Germline CDR1 is SGHNT and CDR2 is YENEEA. The ends lost 1 base at V and 9 bases at J; junction bases unmatched: 7. The chain's CDR3 is CASSLARGQGVEQFF. In DNA form, the CDR3 reads TGTGCCAGCAGCTTAGCGAGGGGACAGGGCGTTGAGCAGTTCTTC.

Of note for this clonotype: The junction shows a germline mismatch at one end, possibly a read error. The chain joins TRBV5-1 to TRBJ2-1; D is perhaps TRBD2 (5 bases). The CDR3 runs 12 residues. CDR1 and CDR2 (germline): SGHRS, YFSETQ. In nucleotides, the CDR3 is TGCGCCAGCAGCTTGCCCGGGAATGAGCGGTTCTTC. Protein: CASSLPGNERFF.

This chain connects TRBV7-2 to TRBJ2-7; 10 bases fit TRBD1. TRBJ2-5 matches the DNA end more closely, so the J call is doubtful. Germline lookup yields CDR1 SGHTA and CDR2 FQGNSA. CDR3 length equals 14 residues. CDR3 in DNA: TGTGCCAGCAGCTCGGGACAGGGGCCGAAGACCCAGTACTTC. The encoded protein is CASSSGQGPKTQYF.